The present entry profiles one T cell receptor beta chain with its context. Its target is not known. A read error may explain this, as a much larger clone is one base away. The authors sorted naive CD8 T cells as CD8+CD4-CCR7+CD45RA+. This sample stems from a study of molecular identifiers for immune sequencing clone quantification. CDR1 SGHDT and CDR2 YYEEEE come from the germline V gene. The CDR3 covers 16 residues. Trimming shortened V by 6 bases and J by 4 bases, and 21 bases separated the two germline ends. Bulk TCR libraries were made with methods that had been previously described and with listed TCR primers. From the PCR reads, TCRdb called clonotypes with MiXCR, one entry per CDR3 protein. The repertoire holds hundreds of thousands of distinct CDR3 sequences, with about 25% as singletons. Study-wide points: The share of molecules held by clones above 20 RNA copies was over 97% in effector cells and under 1% in naive cells.

This rearrangement joins TRBV5-6 to TRBJ2-3, with D perhaps TRBD1 (6 bases). This receptor was identified in a human donor in good health. Some libraries in this study had Jurkat cell RNA spiked in. The material sequenced was naive CD8+ T cells from blood, with Jurkat cell RNA spiked in. The subset was: FACS-sorted CD8+CD4-CCR7+CD45RA+ naive T cells. CDR3 nucleotide sequence: TGTGCCAGCATCCACCGGGACACGAGGGTCCCAGATACGCAGTATTTT. This sequence encodes CASIHRDTRVPDTQYF. The full variable domain, with the rest looked up from reference TRBV5-6 and TRBJ2-3, is DAGVTQSPTHLIKTRGQQVTLRCSPKSGHDTVSWYQQALGQGPQFIFQYYEEEERQRGNFPDRFSGHQFPNYSSELNVNALLLGDSALYLCASIHRDTRVPDTQYFGPGTRLTVL.